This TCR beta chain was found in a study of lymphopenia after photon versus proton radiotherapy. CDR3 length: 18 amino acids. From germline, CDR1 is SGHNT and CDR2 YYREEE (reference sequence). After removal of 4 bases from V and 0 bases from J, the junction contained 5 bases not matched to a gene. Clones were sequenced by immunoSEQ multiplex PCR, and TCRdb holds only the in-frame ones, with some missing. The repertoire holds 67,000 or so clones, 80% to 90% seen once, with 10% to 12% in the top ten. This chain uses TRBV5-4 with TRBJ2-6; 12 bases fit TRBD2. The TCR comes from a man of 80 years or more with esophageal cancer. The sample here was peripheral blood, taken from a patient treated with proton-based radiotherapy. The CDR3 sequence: CASSPGLAGRSGANVLTF. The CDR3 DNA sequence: TGTGCCAGCAGCCCGGGACTAGCGGGTCGCTCTGGGGCCAACGTCCTGACTTTC.